The source of this TCR beta chain is a study of blood T cell repertoires in COVID-19. Living in about 25 US areas, the participants were between roughly 18 and 89 years of age. V shed 3 bases and J shed 3 bases, with 9 bases lying between them. The CDR3 spans 15 residues. Germline V gene data show CDR1 as SGHTA and CDR2 as FQGNSA. In the authors' workflow: For nucleated cells, counts were estimated from reference gene primer amplification. Generated by immunoSEQ multiplex PCR, the TCRdb table keeps only in-frame clones and is missing some. V, J and clone size derive from that table, while D and trimming were established from the DNA sequence. Of fewer than 400,000 clones in the sample, approximately 87% were seen once.

The sample taken for sequencing was PBMCs or T cells enriched from blood (not recorded which). The sequence was obtained from a woman between 45 and 60 years old who had recovered from COVID-19. The rearrangement uses TRBV7-2 and TRBJ2-6; the D is unclear. The CDR3 nucleotides read TGTGCCAGCAGCTTCGCAGCGCTTGGGGCCAACGTCCTGACTTTC. This sequence encodes CASSFAALGANVLTF.